This section outlines one T cell receptor (beta chain) sequence together with its context. Its specificity is unknown. CDR3 length: 14 residues. V shed 3 bases, J shed 4 bases, and the junction held 7 bases outside the gene matches. Germline CDR1 and CDR2: SGHNT and YYREEE (reference sequence). This entry is derived from a study of cytomegalovirus exposure and HLA in healthy donors. Findings and limits, study-wide: A previous analysis found most TCR beta V segments productive roughly 90% or roughly 30% of the time. In a later analysis, a genetic analysis reported fewer productive-TCR N-insertions in an Asian-associated ancestry cluster than the cohort average. Using a false discovery rate of 0.05, a later analysis showed that 16,951 TCR beta sequences were associated with HLA alleles.

The primer mix had 60 Vbeta and 13 Jbeta primers. The table came from immunoSEQ multiplex PCR; TCRdb's copy has only in-frame clones and leaves some out. The sample contains approximately 140,000 clones, roughly 76% of which appear only once. This chain links TRBV5-4 with TRBJ2-7, with 7 bases that match TRBD1. The source of this sequence is a man younger than 35 in good health and CMV-seronegative. The specimen was PBMCs. The CDR3 is CASSWGTANYEQYF. CDR3 nucleotide sequence: TGTGCCAGCAGCTGGGGGACAGCCAATTACGAGCAGTACTTC.